These 20 T cell receptor beta chains were sequenced from one sample in a study of T cell responses to AZD1222 COVID-19 vaccine. The data were produced by immunoSEQ multiplex PCR, yet TCRdb's version contains in-frame clones alone and is incomplete. The table shows some 120,000 clones, with over 75% occurring only once. Sequences were derived from peripheral blood, sampled on day 0 of AZD1222 vaccination. The receptor source for this set is an adult in good health.

This rearrangement joins TRBV7-2 to TRBJ1-4; D possibly corresponds to TRBD1 (6 bases). Trimming shortened V by 5 bases and J by 5 bases, and 18 bases separated the two germline ends. Germline CDR1 SGHTA, CDR2 FQGNSA. The CDR3 has 16 amino acids. The CDR3 reads CASSEDSGALNEKLFF. CDR3 DNA: TGTGCCAGCAGCGAAGATTCGGGGGCACTAAATGAAAAACTGTTTTTT.

The chain is built from TRBV5-5 and TRBJ2-6; the D gene is possibly TRBD2 (5 bases). Germline CDR1 reads SGHKS; CDR2 reads YYEKEE (reference sequence). This CDR3 comprises 18 residues. Trimming removed 4 bases from V and 0 bases from J, with 17 bases in between. The CDR3: CASSPLGGTHSGANVLTF. The CDR3 coding sequence is TGTGCCAGCAGCCCGTTAGGAGGTACGCACTCTGGGGCCAACGTCCTGACTTTC.

The chain carries TRBV11-2 and TRBJ1-2; the D is unclear. This CDR3 is built from 13 residues. Between the trimmed V and J ends, which lost 5 bases and 2 bases, there was a span of 9 bases. Germline CDR1 SGHAT, CDR2 FQNNGV. The CDR3 sequence: CASSPTENYGYTF. CDR3 DNA sequence: TGTGCCAGCAGCCCCACAGAAAACTATGGCTACACCTTC.

J is TRBJ2-7 and V is TRBV1; the listed D gene, TRBD2, was not tested against the DNA. TRBV1 is given as a pseudogene. The CDR3 is made up of 17 amino acids. Here the CDR3 DNA reads TGCACCAGCTTTTCAGGGGTAGCGGGGGGCCCTTCCTACGAGCAGTACTTC. Translating it yields CTSFSGVAGGPSYEQYF.

The chain links TRBV25-1 to TRBJ1-2; 9 positions match TRBD1. The CDR3 extends over 15 amino acids. V was pared by 1 base and J by 2 bases, with 2 bases of the junction left unmatched. CDR1 is MGHDK, CDR2 SYGVNS, per germline. The CDR3 is CASSESDRGNYGYTF. CDR3 DNA sequence: TGTGCCAGCAGTGAATCTGACAGGGGGAACTATGGCTACACCTTC.

The CDR3 loop reads CASSRTAMSNQPQHF. The DNA for the CDR3 is TGTGCCAGCAGCCGGACAGCGATGAGCAATCAGCCCCAGCATTTT. The gene calls are TRBV16 and TRBJ1-5, with D possibly matching TRBD1 (6 bases). The germline CDR1 and CDR2 sequences are KGHSY and FQNENV. V was pared by 4 bases and J by 1 base, with 11 bases between. This CDR3 has 15 residues. Drawing the rest from reference TRBV16 and TRBJ1-5, the complete variable domain is GEEVAQTPKHLVRGEGQKAKLYCAPIKGHSYVFWYQQVLKNEFKFLISFQNENVFDETGMPKERFSAKCLPNSPCSLEIQATKLEDSAVYFCASSRTAMSNQPQHFGDGTRLSIL.

The chain links TRBV2 to TRBJ2-5, with D possibly TRBD1 on 6 matching bases. Trimming cost V 4 bases and J 5 bases, with 20 bases left between them. Germline CDR1 reads SNHLY; CDR2 reads FYNNEI. The CDR3 consists of 16 residues. CDR3 in amino acids: CASSVPHQGIGETQYF. CDR3 bases: TGTGCCAGCAGTGTCCCCCACCAGGGGATAGGGGAGACCCAGTACTTC. The full variable domain, rest sourced from reference TRBV2 and TRBJ2-5, is EPEVTQTPSHQVTQMGQEVILRCVPISNHLYFYWYRQILGQKVEFLVSFYNNEISEKSEIFDDQFSVERPDGSNFTLKIRSTKLEDSAMYFCASSVPHQGIGETQYFGPGTRLLVL.

Concerning this clone itself: The identical CDR3 is also encoded by other nucleotide sequences in the sample. The chain has TRBV9 and TRBJ2-3; 10 bases are shared with TRBD2. This CDR3 has 15 residues. With V trimmed by 2 bases and J by 0 bases, 0 bases remained unmatched. CDR1 and CDR2 (germline): SGDLS, YYNGEE. The CDR3 protein is CASSVTSGSTDTQYF. The CDR3 nucleotides read TGTGCCAGCAGCGTGACTAGCGGGAGCACAGATACGCAGTATTTT.

The chain couples TRBV19 to TRBJ2-2; perhaps TRBD1 as D (6 bases). Germline V CDR1 and CDR2: LNHDA, SQIVND (reference sequence). V was shortened by 8 bases and J by 3 bases, with 16 bases between the two germline ends. The CDR3 has 15 amino acids. The CDR3 DNA follows: TGTGCCAGTCGGTCCGGGACATTTGACACCGGGGAGCTGTTTTTT. This encodes CASRSGTFDTGELFF.

CDR3 protein: CATSDRGVPWYNEQFF. The CDR3 nucleotides read TGTGCCACCAGTGACCGCGGGGTCCCCTGGTACAATGAGCAGTTCTTC. The V and J genes are TRBV24-1 and TRBJ2-1, with D possibly being TRBD2 (6 bases). There are 16 residues in the CDR3. Germline CDR1 is KGHDR and CDR2 is SFDVKD. Trimming took 4 bases from V and 4 from J, leaving 16 bases between them.

V gene TRBV10-3 combines with J gene TRBJ1-3; 8 bases map to TRBD1. V dropped 6 bases and J dropped 2; count of bases not matched to a gene: 3. This CDR3 spans 14 amino acids. CDR1 is ENHRY, CDR2 SYGVKD, per germline. The CDR3 sequence: CAIRETGAGNTIYF. CDR3 bases: TGTGCCATCAGAGAGACAGGGGCTGGAAACACCATATATTTT.

This clone was counted only a few times. The chain combines TRBV12-5 with TRBJ1-1, with D perhaps matching TRBD1 (6 bases). Germline V gene lookup returns CDR1 LGHNT and CDR2 FRNRAP. This CDR3 comprises 17 residues. The V gene lost 2 bases and the J gene lost 8 bases, with 24 bases spanning the gap. CDR3 bases: TGTGCTAGTGGTTTGTTCCCGCAGGGGATCCGAGTCGGCGAAGCTTTCTTT. Amino acids: CASGLFPQGIRVGEAFF.

This rearrangement joins TRBV3-1 (or the pseudogene TRBV3-2) to TRBJ2-3; 9 bases align to TRBD1. V dropped 3 bases and J dropped 5; count of bases not matched to a gene: 6. CDR3 length: 15 amino acids. The germline V gene has CDR1 LGHDT and CDR2 YNNKEL (reference sequence). In nucleotides, the CDR3 is TGTGCCAGCAGCCAGAACAGGGGGCGACAAGATACGCAGTATTTT. Translation: CASSQNRGRQDTQYF.

The rearrangement links TRBV6-5 to TRBJ1-5; D call uncertain. This CDR3 contains 15 residues. Trimming took 5 bases from V and 3 from J, leaving 14 bases between them. Germline V gives CDR1 MNHEY, CDR2 SVGAGI. CDR3 DNA: TGTGCCAGCAGTCCCCGAGGTATGGTCAATCAGCCCCAGCATTTT. Its translation is CASSPRGMVNQPQHF.

In its sample, this clone was seen a few times. V and J are TRBV3-1 (or the pseudogene TRBV3-2) and TRBJ2-1; 14 bases align to TRBD2. The CDR3 length is 16 residues. Looked up from germline, CDR1 is LGHDT and CDR2 is YNNKEL (reference sequence). V lost 1 base to trimming and J lost 7 bases; unmatched junction nucleotides: 3. The CDR3 is CASSQVRTSGGNEQFF. The DNA of the CDR3 is TGTGCCAGCAGCCAAGTGAGGACTAGCGGGGGGAATGAGCAGTTCTTC.

The rearrangement joins TRBV20-1 to TRBJ1-6, with D maybe TRBD1 (6 bases). CDR1 is DFQATT, CDR2 SNEGSKA, per germline (reference sequence). This CDR3 has 11 residues. V was clipped by 6 bases and J by 15 bases, with 15 bases between them. In DNA form, the CDR3 reads TGCAGTGCACTACAGGGTAGACTCCTCCACTTT. This encodes CSALQGRLLHF.

V and J are TRBV11-2 and TRBJ2-2, with TRBD2 matching 9 bases. The germline V gene has CDR1 SGHAT and CDR2 FQNNGV. The V gene end was trimmed by 4 bases and the J gene end by 4 bases; junction bases not matched to a gene: 7. This CDR3 is 16 amino acids long. CDR3 DNA: TGTGCCAGCAGCTCCCTAGCGGGGAGGTCCACCGGGGAGCTGTTTTTT. Its protein product is CASSSLAGRSTGELFF.

This chain connects TRBV2 to TRBJ1-4; D is perhaps TRBD1 (5 bases). The CDR3 has 14 residues. Germline values: CDR1 SNHLY, CDR2 FYNNEI. The V gene lost 6 bases and the J gene lost 10 bases, with 18 bases spanning the gap. CDR3 nucleotide sequence: TGTGCCAGCAGCTACGGACAACTCGGTAGAAAACTGTTTTTT. This gives the protein CASSYGQLGRKLFF.

This chain connects TRBV12-3 or TRBV12-4 to TRBJ1-1; no clear D. Trimming removed 8 bases at V and 1 base at J, with 8 bases between. There are 12 residues in the CDR3. The CDR3 coding sequence is TGTGCCAGCGGACGCAGGAACACTGAAGCTTTCTTT. Translated: CASGRRNTEAFF.

This chain uses TRBV7-2 with TRBJ2-7; D not certain. The CDR3 runs to 13 residues. V was clipped by 0 bases and J by 5 bases, with 8 bases between them. Germline V CDR1 and CDR2: SGHTA, FQGNSA. The CDR3 loop reads CASSLAPPNEQYF. In DNA form, the CDR3 reads TGTGCCAGCAGCTTAGCACCCCCGAACGAGCAGTACTTC.